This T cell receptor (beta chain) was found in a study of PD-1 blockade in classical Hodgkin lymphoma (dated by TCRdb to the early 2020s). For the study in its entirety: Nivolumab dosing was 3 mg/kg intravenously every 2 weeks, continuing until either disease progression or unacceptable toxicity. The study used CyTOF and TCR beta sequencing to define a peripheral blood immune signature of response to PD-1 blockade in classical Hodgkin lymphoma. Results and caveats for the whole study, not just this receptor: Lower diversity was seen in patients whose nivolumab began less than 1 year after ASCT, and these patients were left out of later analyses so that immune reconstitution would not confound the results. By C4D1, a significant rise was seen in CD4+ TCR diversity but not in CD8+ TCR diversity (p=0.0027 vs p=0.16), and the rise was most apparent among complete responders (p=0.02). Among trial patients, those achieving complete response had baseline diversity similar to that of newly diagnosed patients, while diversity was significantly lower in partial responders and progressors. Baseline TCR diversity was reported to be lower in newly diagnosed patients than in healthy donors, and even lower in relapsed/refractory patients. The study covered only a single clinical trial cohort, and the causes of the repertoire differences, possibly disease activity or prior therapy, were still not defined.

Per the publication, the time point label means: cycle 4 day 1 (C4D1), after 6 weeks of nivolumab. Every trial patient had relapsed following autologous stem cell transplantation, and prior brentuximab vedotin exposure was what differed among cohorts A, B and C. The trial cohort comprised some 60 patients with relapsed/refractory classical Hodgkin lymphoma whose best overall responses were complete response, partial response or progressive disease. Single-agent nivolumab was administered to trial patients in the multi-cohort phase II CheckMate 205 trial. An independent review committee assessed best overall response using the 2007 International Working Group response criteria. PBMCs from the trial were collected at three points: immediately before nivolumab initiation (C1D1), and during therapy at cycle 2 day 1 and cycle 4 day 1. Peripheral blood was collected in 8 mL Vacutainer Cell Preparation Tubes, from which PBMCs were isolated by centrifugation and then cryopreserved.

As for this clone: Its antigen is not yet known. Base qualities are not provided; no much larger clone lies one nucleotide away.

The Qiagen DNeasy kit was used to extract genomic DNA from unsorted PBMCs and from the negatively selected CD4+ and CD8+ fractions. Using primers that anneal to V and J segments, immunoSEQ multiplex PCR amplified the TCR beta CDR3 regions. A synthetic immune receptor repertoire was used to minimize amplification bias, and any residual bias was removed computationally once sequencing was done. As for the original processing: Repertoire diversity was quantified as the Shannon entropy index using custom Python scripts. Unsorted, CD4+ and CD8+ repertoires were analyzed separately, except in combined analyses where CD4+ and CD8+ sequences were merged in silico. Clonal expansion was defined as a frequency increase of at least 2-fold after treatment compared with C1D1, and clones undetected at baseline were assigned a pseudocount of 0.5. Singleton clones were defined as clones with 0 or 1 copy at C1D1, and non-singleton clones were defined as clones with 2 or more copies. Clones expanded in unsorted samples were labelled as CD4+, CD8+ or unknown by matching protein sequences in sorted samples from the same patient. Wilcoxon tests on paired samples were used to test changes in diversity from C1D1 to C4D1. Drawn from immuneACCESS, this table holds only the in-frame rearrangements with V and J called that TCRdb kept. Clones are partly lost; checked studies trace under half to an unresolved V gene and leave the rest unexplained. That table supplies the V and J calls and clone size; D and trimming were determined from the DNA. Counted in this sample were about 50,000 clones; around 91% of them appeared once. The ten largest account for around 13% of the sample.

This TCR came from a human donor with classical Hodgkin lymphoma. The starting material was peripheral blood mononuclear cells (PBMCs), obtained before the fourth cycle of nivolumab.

The CDR3: CSASPTDTQYF. The sequence in DNA is TGCAGTGCTAGCCCTACAGATACGCAGTATTTT. The chain employs TRBV20-1 and TRBJ2-3; confidence is insufficient to name the D gene. The CDR3 measures 11 amino acids from cysteine to phenylalanine. The entry retains the CDR3 DNA only, 33 bases that are in frame from base 1. Trimming removed 3 bases from V and 3 bases from J, leaving 4 bases between the germline ends. Via the germline V gene (reference sequence), CDR1 is DFQATT and CDR2 SNEGSKA.